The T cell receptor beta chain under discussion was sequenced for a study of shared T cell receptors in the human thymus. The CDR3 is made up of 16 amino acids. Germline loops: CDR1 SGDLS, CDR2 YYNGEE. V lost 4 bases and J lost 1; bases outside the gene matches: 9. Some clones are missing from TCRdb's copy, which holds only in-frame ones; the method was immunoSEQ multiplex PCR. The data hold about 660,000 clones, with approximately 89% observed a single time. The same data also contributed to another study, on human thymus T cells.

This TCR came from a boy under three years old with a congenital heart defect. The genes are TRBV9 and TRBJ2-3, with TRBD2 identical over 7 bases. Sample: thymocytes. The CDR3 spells CASSKKGGSGTDTQYF. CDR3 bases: TGTGCCAGCAGCAAAAAGGGCGGGAGCGGCACAGATACGCAGTATTTT.